Presented here are 10 T cell receptor beta chains from one specimen sequenced in a study of PD-L1 blockade in urothelial cancer. The assay was immunoSEQ multiplex PCR, and TCRdb's table has in-frame clones only and misses some. The table shows approximately 90,000 clones, with about 90% occurring only once. Time point: pretreatment peripheral blood. The specimen was PBMCs, collected around atezolizumab (anti-PD-L1) treatment. The receptor set was obtained from a man in his sixties with urothelial cancer.

The chain is built from TRBV19 and TRBJ2-1; D is possibly TRBD1 (6 bases). The V and J ends lost 0 bases and 6 bases respectively, with 9 bases between them. Germline V gene data show CDR1 as LNHDA and CDR2 as SQIVND (reference sequence). The CDR3 spans 14 residues. The CDR3, as DNA: TGTGCCAGTAGTATAGACAGGGGAGTCAATGAGCAGTTCTTC. Its protein is CASSIDRGVNEQFF.

The CDR3 reads CSVAGVGYEQYF. The CDR3 coding sequence is TGCAGCGTTGCCGGGGTTGGCTACGAGCAGTACTTC. The chain combines TRBV29-1 with TRBJ2-7, with D possibly matching TRBD2 (5 bases). CDR3 length: 12 amino acids. Trimming shortened V by 4 bases and J by 3 bases, and 10 bases separated the two germline ends. Germline V gene lookup returns CDR1 SQVTM and CDR2 ANQGSEA.

The V and J genes are TRBV5-4 and TRBJ2-2; 8 nucleotides match TRBD1. V lost 2 bases to trimming and J lost 2 bases; unmatched junction nucleotides: 14. CDR1 is SGHNT, CDR2 YYREEE, per germline (reference sequence). The CDR3 totals 19 residues. This chain's CDR3 is CASSLQPGQATQNTGELFF. The CDR3 nucleotides read TGTGCCAGCAGCTTACAACCGGGACAGGCGACACAAAACACCGGGGAGCTGTTTTTT.

This clone was seen more than once but under ten times. V usage is TRBV15 and J usage is TRBJ2-1, with D possibly TRBD2 on 5 matching bases. V was cut by 5 bases and J by 8 bases, with 19 bases left in between. In germline, CDR1 is LNHNV, CDR2 YYDKDF (reference sequence). This CDR3 comprises 15 residues. CDR3 sequence: CATSLLAGGSDEQFF. The CDR3 DNA follows: TGTGCCACCAGCCTCCTAGCCGGAGGTAGCGATGAGCAGTTCTTC.

The chain joins TRBV6-1 to TRBJ1-1; D may be TRBD1 (5 bases). This CDR3 spans 13 amino acids. The germline V gene encodes CDR1 MNHNS and CDR2 SASEGT. The V and J ends lost 7 bases and 3 bases respectively, with 12 bases between them. The CDR3 loop is CASTQMTDTEAFF. The CDR3 DNA reads as TGTGCCAGCACCCAAATGACAGACACTGAAGCTTTCTTT.

This chain joins TRBV5-8 and TRBJ2-2; a possible D gene is TRBD1 (6 bases). V was shortened by 6 bases and J by 0 bases, with 12 bases between the two germline ends. Germline CDR1 reads SGHTS; CDR2 reads YDEGEE. The CDR3 has 15 amino acids. Here the CDR3 reads CASIWQGSNTGELFF. The CDR3 bases are TGTGCCAGCATCTGGCAGGGGTCGAACACCGGGGAGCTGTTTTTT. The entire variable domain, with the rest obtained from reference TRBV5-8 and TRBJ2-2, is as follows: EAGVTQSPTHLIKTRGQQATLRCSPISGHTSVYWYQQALGLGLQFLLWYDEGEERNRGNFPPRFSGRQFPNYSSELNVNALELEDSALYLCASIWQGSNTGELFFGEGSRLTVL.

This sequence joins TRBV9 and TRBJ1-4, with TRBD1 matching 8 bases. The CDR3 spans 15 residues. CDR1 SGDLS and CDR2 YYNGEE come from the germline V gene. J was trimmed by 9 bases and V by 4 bases; bases with no gene match: 11. The CDR3 nucleotides read TGTGCCAGCAGCTTCCAGACAGGGGATGAGAAAAAACTGTTTTTT. It translates to CASSFQTGDEKKLFF.

Only one count was recorded for this clone. J is TRBJ2-2 and V is TRBV30, with 8 bases fitting TRBD1. Germline CDR1 reads GTSNPN; CDR2 reads SVGIG (reference sequence). The CDR3 runs 15 residues. V shed 3 bases and J 2 bases; nucleotides not matched to a gene: 5. CDR3 in DNA: TGTGCCTGGAGGGAAGCAGGGGGCAACACCGGGGAGCTGTTTTTT. Translating gives CAWREAGGNTGELFF.

V gene TRBV7-2 combines with J gene TRBJ2-3; perhaps TRBD2 as D (5 bases). Germline V gene lookup returns CDR1 SGHTA and CDR2 FQGNSA. The CDR3 extends over 13 amino acids. V was pared by 1 base and J by 10 bases, with 12 bases between. CDR3 sequence reads: CASSLERTLSQYF. The CDR3 nucleotides read TGTGCCAGCAGCTTAGAGCGGACCCTTTCGCAGTATTTT.

The genes are TRBV15 and TRBJ2-1, with TRBD2 identical over 7 bases. Germline V gene data show CDR1 as LNHNV and CDR2 as YYDKDF (reference sequence). Unmatched junction bases numbered 6, after V lost 0 bases and J lost 4 bases. The CDR3 is 16 amino acids. CDR3: CATSREPSGVYNEQFF. CDR3 nucleotides: TGTGCCACCAGCAGAGAGCCGAGCGGGGTGTACAATGAGCAGTTCTTC. Using reference TRBV15 and TRBJ2-1 for the parts outside the CDR3, the full variable domain is DAMVIQNPRYQVTQFGKPVTLSCSQTLNHNVMYWYQQKSSQAPKLLFHYYDKDFNNEADTPDNFQSRRPNTSFCFLDIRSPGLGDTAMYLCATSREPSGVYNEQFFGPGTRLTVL.